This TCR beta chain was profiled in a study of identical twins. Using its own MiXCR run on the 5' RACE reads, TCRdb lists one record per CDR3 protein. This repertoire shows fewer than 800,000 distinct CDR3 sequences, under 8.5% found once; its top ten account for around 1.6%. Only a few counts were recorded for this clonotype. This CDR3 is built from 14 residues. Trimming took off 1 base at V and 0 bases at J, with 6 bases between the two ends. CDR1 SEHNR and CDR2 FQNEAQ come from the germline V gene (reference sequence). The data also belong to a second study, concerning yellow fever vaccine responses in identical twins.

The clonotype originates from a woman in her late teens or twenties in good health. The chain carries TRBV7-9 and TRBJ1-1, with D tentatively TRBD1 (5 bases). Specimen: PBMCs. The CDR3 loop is CASSLGTMNTEAFF. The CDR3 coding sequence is TGTGCCAGCAGCTTAGGGACAATGAACACTGAAGCTTTCTTT. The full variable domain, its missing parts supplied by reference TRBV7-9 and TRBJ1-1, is DTGVSQNPRHKITKRGQNVTFRCDPISEHNRLYWYRQTLGQGPEFLTYFQNEAQLEKSRLLSDRFSAERPKGSFSTLEIQRTEQGDSAMYLCASSLGTMNTEAFFGQGTRLTVV.